Below, one T cell receptor beta chain is given with its context. The antigen remains unidentified. These data originate in a study of shared clonotypes between healthy human individuals. Findings and caveats of the study: Unshared clonotypes carried lower generation probabilities than those common to all four donors. Since donors were few, the genetic and exposure-history diversity represented was limited.

Germline V lookup: CDR1 WSHSY, CDR2 SAAADI. V was cut by 1 base and J by 5 bases, with 12 bases left in between. The CDR3 is 15 amino acids. Donors had no recently reported acute infections or vaccinations and were HIV-negative. Authors' methods: ImmunoSEQ yielded junction-only sequences lacking quality scores, so filtering differed. Sequencing was performed with immunoSEQ multiplex PCR; in TCRdb, only in-frame clones are kept and a portion is missing. That table supplies the V and J calls and clone size; D and trimming were determined from the DNA. The sample carries under 350,000 clones, around 86% recorded once.

The genes are TRBV10-2 and TRBJ1-5, with D uncertain. The sequencing input was memory CD8+ T cells sorted from blood. Subset: CD45RO+ cells pooled with CCR7-negative TemRA cells. This receptor was taken from a man younger than 35 in good health. The CDR3 DNA reads as TGCGCCAGCAGTGAGTACTTTGGGGTTCATCAGCCCCAGCATTTT. Translation gives CASSEYFGVHQPQHF.